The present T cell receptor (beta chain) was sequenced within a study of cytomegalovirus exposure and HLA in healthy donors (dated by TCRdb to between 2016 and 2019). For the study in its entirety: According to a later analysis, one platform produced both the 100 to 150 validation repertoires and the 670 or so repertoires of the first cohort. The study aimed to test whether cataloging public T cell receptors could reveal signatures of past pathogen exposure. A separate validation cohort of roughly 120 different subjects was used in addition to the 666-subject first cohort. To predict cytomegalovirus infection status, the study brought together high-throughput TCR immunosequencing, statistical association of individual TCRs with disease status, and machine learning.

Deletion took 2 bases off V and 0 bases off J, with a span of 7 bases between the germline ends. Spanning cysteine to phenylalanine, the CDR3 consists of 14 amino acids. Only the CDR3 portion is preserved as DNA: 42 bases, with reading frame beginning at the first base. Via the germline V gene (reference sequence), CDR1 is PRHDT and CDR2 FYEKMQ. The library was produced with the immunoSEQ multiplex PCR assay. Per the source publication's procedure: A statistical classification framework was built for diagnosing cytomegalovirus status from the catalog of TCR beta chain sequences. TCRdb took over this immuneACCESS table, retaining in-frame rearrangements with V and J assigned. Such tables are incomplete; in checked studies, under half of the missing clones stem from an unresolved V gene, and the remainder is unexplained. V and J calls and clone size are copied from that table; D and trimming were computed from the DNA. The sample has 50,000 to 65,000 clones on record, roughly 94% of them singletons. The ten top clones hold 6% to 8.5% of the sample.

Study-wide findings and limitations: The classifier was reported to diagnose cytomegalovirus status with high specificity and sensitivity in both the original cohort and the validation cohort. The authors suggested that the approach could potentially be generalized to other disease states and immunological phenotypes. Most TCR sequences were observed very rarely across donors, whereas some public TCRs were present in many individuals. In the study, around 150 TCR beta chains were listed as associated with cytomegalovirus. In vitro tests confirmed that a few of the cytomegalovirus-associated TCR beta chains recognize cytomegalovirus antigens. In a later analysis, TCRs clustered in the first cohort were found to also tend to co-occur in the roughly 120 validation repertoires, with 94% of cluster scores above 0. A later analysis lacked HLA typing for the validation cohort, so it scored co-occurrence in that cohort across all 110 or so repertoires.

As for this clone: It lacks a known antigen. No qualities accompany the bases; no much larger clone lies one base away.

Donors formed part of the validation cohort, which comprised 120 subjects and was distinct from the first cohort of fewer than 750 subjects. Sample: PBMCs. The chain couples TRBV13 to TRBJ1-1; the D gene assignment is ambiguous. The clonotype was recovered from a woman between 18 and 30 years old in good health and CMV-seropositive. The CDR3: CASSLRGLNTEAFF. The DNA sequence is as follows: TGTGCCAGCAGCTTACGGGGTTTGAACACTGAAGCTTTCTTT.